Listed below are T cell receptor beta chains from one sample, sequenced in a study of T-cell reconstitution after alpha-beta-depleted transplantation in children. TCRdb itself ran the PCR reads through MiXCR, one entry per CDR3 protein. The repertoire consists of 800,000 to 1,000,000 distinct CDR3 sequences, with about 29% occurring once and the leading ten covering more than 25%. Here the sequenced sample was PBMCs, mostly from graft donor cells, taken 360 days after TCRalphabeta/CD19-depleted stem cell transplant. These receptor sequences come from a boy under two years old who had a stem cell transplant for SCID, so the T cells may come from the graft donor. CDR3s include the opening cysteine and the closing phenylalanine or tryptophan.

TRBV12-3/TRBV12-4	CASRLGPTGWNEQYF
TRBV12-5	CASGWTANYGYTF
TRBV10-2	CASSDQGWGVTQPQHF
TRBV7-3	CASSSVTNEQFF
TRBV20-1	CSANSGTGAYGTQYF
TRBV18	CASSRAGHPEYEQYF
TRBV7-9	CASSRGGGQPQHF
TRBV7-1	CASSSLLQTGVRETQYF
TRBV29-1	CSVTTSPYEQYF
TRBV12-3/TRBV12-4	CASSPQGAVGTDTQYF
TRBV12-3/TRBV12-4	CASSPRAGRTDTQYF
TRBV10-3	CATAGDRRYEQYF
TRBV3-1	CASSQVLDPADEQFF
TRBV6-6	CASSLTGRTEAFF
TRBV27	CASSWLGGPVYNEQFF
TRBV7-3	CASSLRAGGAGEQETQYF
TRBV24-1	CATSVHKNLNRAKNIQYF
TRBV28	CASPPGQKTPNSTDTQYF
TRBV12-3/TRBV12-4	CASSQDNPGHEQYF
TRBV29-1	CSVGAVSYEQYF
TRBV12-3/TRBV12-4	CASSLWGPEGETQYF
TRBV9	CASSRLGGVTDTQYF
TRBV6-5	CASSYVSGSYEQFF
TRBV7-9	CASSLSQESYEQYF
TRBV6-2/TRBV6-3	CASSLYDNEQFF
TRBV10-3	CAISNQGVYTEAFF
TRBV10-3	CAISETGDQYEQYF